The source of this T cell receptor beta chain is a study of OX40 agonist ivuxolimab in advanced cancers. At the level of the whole study: The costimulatory receptor OX40 (CD134) was targeted by ivuxolimab, a fully human IgG2 agonistic monoclonal antibody. Intravenous ivuxolimab was administered to patients every 2 weeks at six dose levels: 0.01, 0.1, 0.3, 1.5, 3 and 10 mg/kg. Among the 50 to 55 dose-escalation patients, about 20 had hepatocellular carcinoma, 15 or so melanoma, 9 renal cell carcinoma and 9 head and neck cancer. In the dose-escalation cohort, 75% to 85% of patients were male, and the mean age was around 65 years with a range of about 23 to 79. Prior anti-PD-1, anti-PD-L1 or anti-CTLA-4 therapy was permitted, and checkpoint inhibitors had been received by roughly 42% of dose-escalation patients. Three dose-escalation patients achieved partial responses, one with hepatocellular carcinoma and two with cutaneous melanoma. The point of sequencing TCRbeta in the periphery was to test whether ivuxolimab changed TCR sequence diversity and drove clonal T-cell expansion. The paper reports the monotherapy dose-escalation portion (N of about 54 patients) of the phase I ivuxolimab trial. The full study reports these points: In the 0.1-3.0 mg/kg groups, partial responders were among the patients with the lowest normalized peripheral clonal expansion, particularly in CD8+ T cells. The antigen specificity of the clonally expanded peripheral T cells was not determined. After ivuxolimab, more expanded clones were found on average in CD8+ T cells than in CD4+ T cells. Clonal expansion of both CD4+ and CD8+ blood T cells was observed from baseline to week 6 at doses 0.1 to 3.0 mg/kg. Low levels of normalized T-cell clonal expansion were also seen in some patients who did not respond.

This clone came up once. Its antigen is not yet known. Base quality data are lacking; no much larger clone is found one base away. To sequence the TCRbeta CDR3 region, genomic DNA was isolated from the sorted cells. The immunoSEQ Assay was used for sequencing of TCRbeta CDR3 regions. TCRdb mirrors the immuneACCESS table, restricted to in-frame sequences. Some clones are absent from its copies; in checked studies, under half trace to an unresolved V gene, and the reason for the others is unknown. For this sample the table gives about 73,000 clones, of which roughly 90% were detected only once. Roughly 9.7% of the sample comes from the top ten. In the germline V gene, CDR1 corresponds to ENHRY and CDR2 to SYGVKD. The junction shows trimming of 2 bases on V and 2 bases on J, plus 12 bases between the germline ends. Including the terminal cysteine and phenylalanine, the CDR3 comprises 15 residues. Just CDR3 DNA is preserved here, 45 bases in frame from base 1.

Patients with autoimmune disease history or receiving systemic immunosuppression were excluded from the trial. Peripheral blood for TCR sequencing was drawn from every dose cohort at baseline, at cycle 4 day 1 and at cycle 7 day 1. Samples were obtained from an open-label, multicenter, first-in-human phase I dose-escalation trial of ivuxolimab. Adults with locally advanced or metastatic melanoma, renal cell carcinoma, hepatocellular carcinoma or head and neck squamous cell carcinoma were enrolled in the trial. Before TCR sequencing, CD4+ and CD8+ T cells were separately sorted from peripheral blood.

The TCR sequence derives from an adult with an advanced solid tumor such as melanoma, head and neck, liver or kidney cancer. The sequencing used CD4+ or CD8+ T cells sorted from blood, collected in a trial of the OX40 agonist ivuxolimab. The chain employs TRBV10-3 and TRBJ2-5; TRBD1 is a possible D gene, resting on 6 matching bases. The CDR3 amino acid sequence is: CAISEADRHQETQYF. The nucleotides read TGTGCCATCAGTGAGGCTGACAGGCATCAAGAGACCCAGTACTTC.